Shown below are 2 T cell receptor beta chains from a single sample sequenced in a study of blood T cell repertoires in COVID-19. The protocol was immunoSEQ multiplex PCR, while the TCRdb copy is restricted to in-frame clones and leaves out a portion. This table holds around 270,000 clones, 86% found once. Sequencing was done on a sample of peripheral blood. These receptors originate from a man between 40 and 49 years old who had recovered from COVID-19.

The chain joins TRBV27 to TRBJ1-1, with a possible D match to TRBD1 (5 bases). Trimming left V 5 bases short and J 9 bases short, with 19 bases between. The CDR3 has 14 amino acids. Germline CDR1 MNHEY, CDR2 SMNVEV (reference sequence). Here the CDR3 reads CASSQTGAAVKAFF. The CDR3 DNA reads TGTGCCAGCAGTCAAACTGGGGCCGCGGTTAAAGCTTTCTTT.

Here the CDR3 DNA reads TGTGCCAGCAGCTCGCCCCCGACAGTTCGTAGCACAGATACGCAGTATTTT. The encoded protein is CASSSPPTVRSTDTQYF. V gene TRBV7-8 combines with J gene TRBJ2-3; D is perhaps TRBD1 (5 bases). The V end was cut by 4 bases, the J end by 0 bases, with 17 bases between. Germline values: CDR1 SGHVS, CDR2 FQNEAQ. The CDR3 sequence is 17 residues long.